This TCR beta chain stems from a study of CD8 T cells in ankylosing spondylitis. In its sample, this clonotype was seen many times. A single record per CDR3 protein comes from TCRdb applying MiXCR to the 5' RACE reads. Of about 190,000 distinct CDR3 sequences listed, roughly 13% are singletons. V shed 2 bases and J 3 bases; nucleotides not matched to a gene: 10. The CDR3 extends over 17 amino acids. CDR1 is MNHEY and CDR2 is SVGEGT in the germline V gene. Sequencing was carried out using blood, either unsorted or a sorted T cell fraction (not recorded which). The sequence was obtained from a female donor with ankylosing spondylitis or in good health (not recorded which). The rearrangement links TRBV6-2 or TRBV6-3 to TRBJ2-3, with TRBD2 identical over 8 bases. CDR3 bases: TGTGCCAGCAGTTACGTCGTTACTAGCGGAGATACAGATACGCAGTATTTT. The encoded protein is CASSYVVTSGDTDTQYF.